The 17 T cell receptor beta chains below all came from one sample that was sequenced in a study of cytomegalovirus exposure and HLA in healthy donors. The PCR used 60 Vbeta and 13 Jbeta primers. Libraries were prepared by immunoSEQ multiplex PCR; TCRdb keeps only in-frame clonotypes and omits some of them. Among 140,000 to 150,000 clones, roughly four fifths were seen once, and the ten largest hold 3%. Sequencing was done on a sample of PBMCs. The origin of the receptors is a man aged 35 to 55 in good health and CMV-seropositive.

This chain joins TRBV4-1 and TRBJ2-7; TRBD2 is a possible D gene (6 bases). From germline, CDR1 is MGHRA and CDR2 YSYEKL. There are 13 residues in the CDR3. Deletions cut 3 bases from V and 3 bases from J, with 9 bases between. The CDR3 loop is CASSQGTVYEQYF. In DNA form, the CDR3 reads TGCGCCAGCAGCCAGGGGACTGTCTACGAGCAGTACTTC.

The chain uses TRBV6-1 and TRBJ1-5; 9 nucleotides match TRBD1. Germline lookup yields CDR1 MNHNS and CDR2 SASEGT. The CDR3 has 15 amino acids. V lost 6 bases and J lost 7; bases outside the gene matches: 10. The CDR3, as DNA: TGTGCCAGCAGCCGGGACAGGGACTACAACCAGCCCCAGCATTTT. The encoded protein is CASSRDRDYNQPQHF.

This chain joins TRBV5-1 and TRBJ1-2; 7 bases agree with TRBD1. The germline V gene encodes CDR1 SGHRS and CDR2 YFSETQ. The J segment lost 6 bases and the V segment lost 4 bases, leaving 6 bases of the junction unmatched. The CDR3 runs 13 residues. The CDR3 DNA is TGCGCCAGCAGCACCGGGGACAGAGATGGCTACACCTTC. The encoded protein is CASSTGDRDGYTF.

This chain connects TRBV5-6 to TRBJ2-4; perhaps TRBD2 as D (5 bases). Germline lookup yields CDR1 SGHDT and CDR2 YYEEEE. The V end lost 3 bases, the J end lost 4 bases, and 14 bases lay between the germline ends. This CDR3 region has 15 residues. For the CDR3, the DNA is TGTGCCAGCAGCTCAGTTGGAGGAGGAAAAAACATTCAGTACTTC. Translated: CASSSVGGGKNIQYF.

There are a few counts of this clone. The V call is TRBV5-1, the J call TRBJ2-3; 7 bases are shared with TRBD2. The CDR3 spans 16 residues. V dropped 6 bases and J dropped 0; count of bases not matched to a gene: 10. Germline values: CDR1 SGHRS, CDR2 YFSETQ. Here the CDR3 reads CASTRTPSGSTDTQYF. CDR3 DNA sequence: TGCGCCAGCACCCGCACCCCTAGCGGAAGCACAGATACGCAGTATTTT.

A few counts support this clone. The chain is built from TRBV5-1 and TRBJ1-4, with a possible D match to TRBD1 (5 bases). Trimming took 7 bases from V and 9 from J, leaving 19 bases between them. This CDR3 spans 14 amino acids. Germline V gene data show CDR1 as SGHRS and CDR2 as YFSETQ. The CDR3 sequence is CASGDGGEIQKLFF. The CDR3 nucleotides are TGCGCCAGCGGGGACGGCGGGGAGATCCAAAAACTGTTTTTT.

This chain joins TRBV27 and TRBJ1-2; D is possibly TRBD1 (5 bases). Germline loops: CDR1 MNHEY, CDR2 SMNVEV (reference sequence). This CDR3 comprises 14 residues. V gave up 4 bases and J gave up 5 bases, with 14 bases separating them. CDR3 in DNA: TGTGCCAGCAGTTCCCGACGACAGTCGTATGGCTACACCTTC. The encoded protein is CASSSRRQSYGYTF.

The chain recombines TRBV5-4 with TRBJ1-1; 8 nucleotides align to TRBD1. Germline lookup yields CDR1 SGHNT and CDR2 YYREEE (reference sequence). The CDR3 runs to 14 residues. J was trimmed by 5 bases and V by 5 bases; bases with no gene match: 8. The CDR3 DNA sequence: TGTGCCAGCAGTTCGACAGGGGCCGGGACTGAAGCTTTCTTT. Encoded protein: CASSSTGAGTEAFF.

This sequence joins TRBV19 and TRBJ2-3; 10 bases match TRBD2. Germline CDR1 reads LNHDA; CDR2 reads SQIVND (reference sequence). The junction had 1 base not matched to a gene; V was cut back by 3 bases and J by 4 bases. The CDR3 is 14 residues long. The CDR3 spells CASSISGRADTQYF. The CDR3 DNA reads TGTGCCAGTAGTATCAGCGGGAGGGCAGATACGCAGTATTTT.

The chain uses TRBV5-6 and TRBJ1-2; no clear D. The CDR3 is 16 amino acids. The V end was cut by 1 base, the J end by 1 base, with 14 bases between. Germline V gene lookup returns CDR1 SGHDT and CDR2 YYEEEE. CDR3: CASSLSPTGYNYGYTF. DNA of the CDR3: TGTGCCAGCAGCTTGAGCCCTACGGGATATAACTATGGCTACACCTTC.

The CDR3 DNA reads TGTGCCAGCAGCTTAGAAAGGGGGAGCACAGATACGCAGTATTTT. It translates to CASSLERGSTDTQYF. The chain links TRBV13 to TRBJ2-3; D may be TRBD1 (6 bases). CDR3 length equals 15 residues. V lost 1 base and J lost 0, with 8 bases in between. CDR1 is PRHDT, CDR2 FYEKMQ, per germline (reference sequence).

The chain couples TRBV14 to TRBJ1-2, with unresolved D. The CDR3 sequence is 14 residues long. V was clipped by 0 bases and J by 6 bases, with 11 bases between them. Germline CDR1 SGHDN, CDR2 FVKESK. The CDR3 DNA reads TGTGCCAGCAGCCAAGATATTGGCACAGATGGCTACACCTTC. It is translated as CASSQDIGTDGYTF.

This chain links TRBV2 with TRBJ2-5; 12 bases line up with TRBD2. Germline-derived CDR1 and CDR2 are SNHLY and FYNNEI. V trimming: 3 bases; J trimming: 9 bases; junction bases outside the gene matches: 5. The length of the CDR3 is 14 residues. CDR3 amino acids: CASSDSSGRDPQYF. CDR3 bases: TGTGCCAGCAGTGACTCTAGCGGGAGGGATCCCCAGTACTTC.

This clone was observed a handful of times. V gene TRBV7-2 combines with J gene TRBJ1-1; possibly TRBD1 for D (5 bases). Germline CDR1 SGHTA, CDR2 FQGNSA. The ends were cut back, 0 bases at V and 1 base at J, with 6 bases in the middle. There are 14 residues in the CDR3. CDR3 in amino acids: CASSLAGGNTEAFF. The CDR3 DNA reads as TGTGCCAGCAGCTTAGCGGGGGGGAACACTGAAGCTTTCTTT. The variable domain in full, completed from reference TRBV7-2 and TRBJ1-1, reads GAGVSQSPSNKVTEKGKDVELRCDPISGHTALYWYRQSLGQGLEFLIYFQGNSAPDKSGLPSDRFSAERTGGSVSTLTIQRTQQEDSAVYLCASSLAGGNTEAFFGQGTRLTVV.

V gene TRBV7-2 combines with J gene TRBJ2-6, with D hard to call. The CDR3 has 14 amino acids. V lost 3 bases, J lost 0 bases, and 3 bases lay in between. Germline V gene data show CDR1 as SGHTA and CDR2 as FQGNSA. CDR3 DNA sequence: TGTGCCAGCAGCTTTAACTCTGGGGCCAACGTCCTGACTTTC. The encoded protein is CASSFNSGANVLTF.

The rearrangement joins TRBV19 to TRBJ2-7, with TRBD1 matching 12 bases. Trimming at V came to 8 bases and at J to 4 bases, leaving 6 bases not matched to a gene. This CDR3 is built from 14 residues. The V gene's germline CDR1 is LNHDA and CDR2 SQIVND (reference sequence). The CDR3 loop reads CASSGTGGMYEQYF. CDR3 coding DNA: TGTGCCAGTTCCGGGACAGGGGGCATGTACGAGCAGTACTTC.

The chain combines TRBV6-1 with TRBJ2-1; the match to TRBD1 covers 7 bases. The CDR3 length is 14 residues. In germline, CDR1 is MNHNS, CDR2 SASEGT. J gave up 7 bases and V 4 bases, and 7 bases lay outside the gene matches. The CDR3 protein is CASSAHRGLNEQFF. In DNA form, the CDR3 reads TGTGCCAGCAGTGCCCACAGGGGTTTGAATGAGCAGTTCTTC.